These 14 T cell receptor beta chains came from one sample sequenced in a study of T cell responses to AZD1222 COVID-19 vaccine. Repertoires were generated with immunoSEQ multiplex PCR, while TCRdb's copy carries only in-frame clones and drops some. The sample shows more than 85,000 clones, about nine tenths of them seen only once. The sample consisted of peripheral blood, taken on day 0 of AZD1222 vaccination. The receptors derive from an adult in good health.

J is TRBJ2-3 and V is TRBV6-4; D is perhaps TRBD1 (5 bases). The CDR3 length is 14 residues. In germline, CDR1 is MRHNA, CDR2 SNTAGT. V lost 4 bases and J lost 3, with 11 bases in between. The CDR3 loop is CASSVKGNTDTQYF. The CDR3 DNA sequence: TGTGCCAGCAGTGTTAAGGGGAATACAGATACGCAGTATTTT.

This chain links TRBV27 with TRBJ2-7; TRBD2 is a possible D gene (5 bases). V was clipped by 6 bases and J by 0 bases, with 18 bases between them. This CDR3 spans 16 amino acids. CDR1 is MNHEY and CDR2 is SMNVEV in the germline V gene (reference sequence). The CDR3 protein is CASRDQIGESSYEQYF. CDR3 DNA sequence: TGTGCCAGCAGGGATCAAATCGGGGAGAGCTCCTACGAGCAGTACTTC.

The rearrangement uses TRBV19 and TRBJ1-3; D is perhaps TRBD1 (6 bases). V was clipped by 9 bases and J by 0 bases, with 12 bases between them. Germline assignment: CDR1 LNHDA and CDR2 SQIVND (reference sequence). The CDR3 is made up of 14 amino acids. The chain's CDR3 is CASKQGFSGNTIYF. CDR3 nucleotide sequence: TGTGCCAGCAAACAGGGTTTCTCTGGAAACACCATATATTTT.

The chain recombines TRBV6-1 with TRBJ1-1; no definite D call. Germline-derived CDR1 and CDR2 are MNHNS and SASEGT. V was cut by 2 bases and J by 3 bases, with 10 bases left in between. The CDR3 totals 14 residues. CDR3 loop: CASSESRRDTEAFF. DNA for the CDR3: TGTGCCAGCAGTGAAAGTCGGAGGGACACTGAAGCTTTCTTT.

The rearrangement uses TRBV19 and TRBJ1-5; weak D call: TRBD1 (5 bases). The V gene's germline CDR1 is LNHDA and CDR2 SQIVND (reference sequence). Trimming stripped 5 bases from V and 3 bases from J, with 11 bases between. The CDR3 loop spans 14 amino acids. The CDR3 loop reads CASSPPGVNQPQHF. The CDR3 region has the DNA TGTGCCAGTAGTCCGCCGGGGGTCAATCAGCCCCAGCATTTT.

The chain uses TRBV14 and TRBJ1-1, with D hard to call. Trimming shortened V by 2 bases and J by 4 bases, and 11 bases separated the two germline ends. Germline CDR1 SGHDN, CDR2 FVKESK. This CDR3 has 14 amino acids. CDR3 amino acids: CASSQWREVTEAFF. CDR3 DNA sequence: TGTGCCAGCAGCCAATGGCGGGAAGTCACTGAAGCTTTCTTT.

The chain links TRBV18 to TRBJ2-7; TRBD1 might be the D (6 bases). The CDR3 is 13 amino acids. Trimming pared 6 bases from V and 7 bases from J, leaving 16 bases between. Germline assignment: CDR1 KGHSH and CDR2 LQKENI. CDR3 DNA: TGTGCCAGCTCCCCTACAGGGCCTTCGGAGCAGTACTTC. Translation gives CASSPTGPSEQYF.

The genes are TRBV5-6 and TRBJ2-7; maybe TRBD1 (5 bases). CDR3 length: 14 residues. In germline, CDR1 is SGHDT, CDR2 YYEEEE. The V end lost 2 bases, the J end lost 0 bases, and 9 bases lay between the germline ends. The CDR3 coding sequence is TGTGCCAGCAGCTTTTGGGGCCGCTCCTACGAGCAGTACTTC. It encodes CASSFWGRSYEQYF.

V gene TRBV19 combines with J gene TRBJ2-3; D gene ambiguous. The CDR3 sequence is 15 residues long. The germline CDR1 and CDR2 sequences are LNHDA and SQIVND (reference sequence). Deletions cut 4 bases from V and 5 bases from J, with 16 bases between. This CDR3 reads CASSKGSQVGDTQYF. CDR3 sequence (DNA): TGTGCCAGTAGTAAGGGCTCCCAAGTTGGAGATACGCAGTATTTT.

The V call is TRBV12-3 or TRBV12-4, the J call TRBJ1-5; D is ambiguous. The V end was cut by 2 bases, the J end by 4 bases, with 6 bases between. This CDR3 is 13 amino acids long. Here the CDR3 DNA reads TGTGCCAGCAGTTTATTGGGGAATCAGCCCCAGCATTTT. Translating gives CASSLLGNQPQHF.

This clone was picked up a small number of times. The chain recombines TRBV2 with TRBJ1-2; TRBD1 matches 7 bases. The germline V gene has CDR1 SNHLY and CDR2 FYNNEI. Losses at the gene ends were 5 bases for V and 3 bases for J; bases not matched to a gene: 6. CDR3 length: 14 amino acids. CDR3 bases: TGTGCCAGCAGTTCGGGACAGATGCACTATGGCTACACCTTC. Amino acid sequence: CASSSGQMHYGYTF. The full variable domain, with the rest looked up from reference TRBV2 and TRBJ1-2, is EPEVTQTPSHQVTQMGQEVILRCVPISNHLYFYWYRQILGQKVEFLVSFYNNEISEKSEIFDDQFSVERPDGSNFTLKIRSTKLEDSAMYFCASSSGQMHYGYTFGSGTRLTVV.

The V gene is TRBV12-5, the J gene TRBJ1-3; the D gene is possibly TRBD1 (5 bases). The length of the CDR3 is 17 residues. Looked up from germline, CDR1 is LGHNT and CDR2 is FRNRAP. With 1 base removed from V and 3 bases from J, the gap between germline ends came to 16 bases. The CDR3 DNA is TGTGCTAGTGGTTTGGACTCCCCTCGGGGCTTTGGAAACACCATATATTTT. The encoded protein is CASGLDSPRGFGNTIYF.

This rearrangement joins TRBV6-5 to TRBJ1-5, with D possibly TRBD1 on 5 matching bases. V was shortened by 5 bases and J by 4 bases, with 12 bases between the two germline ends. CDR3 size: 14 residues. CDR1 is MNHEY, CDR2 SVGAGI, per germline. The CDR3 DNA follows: TGTGCCAGCAGTACCCAGGGAAGGAATCAGCCCCAGCATTTT. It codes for CASSTQGRNQPQHF.

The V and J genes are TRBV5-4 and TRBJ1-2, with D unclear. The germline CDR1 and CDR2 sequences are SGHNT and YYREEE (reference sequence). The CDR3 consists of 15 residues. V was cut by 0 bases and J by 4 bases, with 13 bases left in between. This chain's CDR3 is CASSLDPDGSYGYTF. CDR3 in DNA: TGTGCCAGCAGCTTGGACCCAGACGGGTCCTATGGCTACACCTTC.